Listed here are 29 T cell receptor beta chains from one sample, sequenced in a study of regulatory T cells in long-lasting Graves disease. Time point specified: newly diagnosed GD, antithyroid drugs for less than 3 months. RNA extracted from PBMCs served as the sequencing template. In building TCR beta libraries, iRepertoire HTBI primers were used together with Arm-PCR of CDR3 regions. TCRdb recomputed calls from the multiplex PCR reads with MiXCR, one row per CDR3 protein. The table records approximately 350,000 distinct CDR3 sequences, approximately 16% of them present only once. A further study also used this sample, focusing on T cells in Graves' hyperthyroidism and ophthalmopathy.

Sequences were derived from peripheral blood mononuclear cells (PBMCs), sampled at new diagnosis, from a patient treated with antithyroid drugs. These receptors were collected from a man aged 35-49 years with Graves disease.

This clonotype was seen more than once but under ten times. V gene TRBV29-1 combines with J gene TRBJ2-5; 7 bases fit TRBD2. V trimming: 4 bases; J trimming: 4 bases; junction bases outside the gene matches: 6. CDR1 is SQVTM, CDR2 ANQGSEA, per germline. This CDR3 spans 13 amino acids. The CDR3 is CSVVGTTRETQYF. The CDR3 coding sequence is TGCAGCGTTGTAGGGACTACGAGAGAGACCCAGTACTTC.

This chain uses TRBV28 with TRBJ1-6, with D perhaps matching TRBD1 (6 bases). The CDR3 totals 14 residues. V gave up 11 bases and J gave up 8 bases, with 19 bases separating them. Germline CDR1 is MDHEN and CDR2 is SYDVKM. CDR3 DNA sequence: TGTGCCTGCGCCTCCGACAGGTATCATTCACCCCTCCACTTT. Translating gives CACASDRYHSPLHF. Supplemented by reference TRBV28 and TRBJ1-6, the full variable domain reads DVKVTQSSRYLVKRTGEKVFLECVQDMDHENMFWYRQDPGLGLRLIYFSYDVKMKEKGDIPEGYSVSREKKERFSLILESASTNQTSMYLCACASDRYHSPLHFGNGTRLTVT.

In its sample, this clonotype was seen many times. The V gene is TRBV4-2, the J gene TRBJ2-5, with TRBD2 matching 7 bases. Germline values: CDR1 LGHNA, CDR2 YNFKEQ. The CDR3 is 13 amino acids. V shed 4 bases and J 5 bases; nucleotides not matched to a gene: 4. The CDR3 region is CASSREGSETQYF. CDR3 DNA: TGTGCCAGCAGCCGGGAGGGGTCGGAGACCCAGTACTTC.

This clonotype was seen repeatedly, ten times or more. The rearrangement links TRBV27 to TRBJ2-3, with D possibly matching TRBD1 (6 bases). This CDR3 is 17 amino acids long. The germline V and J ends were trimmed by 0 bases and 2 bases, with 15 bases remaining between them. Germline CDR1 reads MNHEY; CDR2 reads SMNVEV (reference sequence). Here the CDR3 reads CASSLSPWDTLTDTQYF. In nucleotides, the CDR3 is TGTGCCAGCAGTTTATCGCCCTGGGACACCCTCACAGATACGCAGTATTTT.

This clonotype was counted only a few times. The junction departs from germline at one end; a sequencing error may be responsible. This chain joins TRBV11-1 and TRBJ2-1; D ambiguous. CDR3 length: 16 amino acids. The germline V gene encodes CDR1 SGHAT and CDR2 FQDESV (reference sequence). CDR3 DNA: TGTGCCAGCAGCTTAAATCTGGTGAGCTCCCACAATGAGCAGTTCTTC. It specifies CASSLNLVSSHNEQFF.

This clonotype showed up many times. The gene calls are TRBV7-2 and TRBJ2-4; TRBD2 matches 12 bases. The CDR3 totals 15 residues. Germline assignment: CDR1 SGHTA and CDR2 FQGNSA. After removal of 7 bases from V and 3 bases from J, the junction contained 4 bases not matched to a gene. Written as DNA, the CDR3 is TGTGCCAGCACCCTAGCGGGGGGGGTCAAAAACATTCAGTACTTC. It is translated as CASTLAGGVKNIQYF.

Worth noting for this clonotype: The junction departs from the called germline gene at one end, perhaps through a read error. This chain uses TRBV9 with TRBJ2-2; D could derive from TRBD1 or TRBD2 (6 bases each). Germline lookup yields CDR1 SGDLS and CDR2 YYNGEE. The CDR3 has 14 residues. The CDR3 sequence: CASSVSGAAGELLF. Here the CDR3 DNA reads TGTGCCAGCAGCGTTTCGGGGGCGGCCGGGGAGCTGCTTTTT.

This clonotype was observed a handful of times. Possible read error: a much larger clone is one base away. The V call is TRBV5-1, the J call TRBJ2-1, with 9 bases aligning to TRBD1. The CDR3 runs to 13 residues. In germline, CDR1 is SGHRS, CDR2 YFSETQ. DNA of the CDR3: TGTGCCAGCAGCTTAGCCCAGGACAGGGGGCAGTTCTTC. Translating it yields CASSLAQDRGQFF.

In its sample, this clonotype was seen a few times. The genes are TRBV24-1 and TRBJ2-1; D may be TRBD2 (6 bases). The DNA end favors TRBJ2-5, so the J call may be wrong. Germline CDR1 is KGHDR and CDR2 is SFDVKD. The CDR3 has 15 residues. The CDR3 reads CATSEPPGEGETQYF. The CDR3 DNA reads TGTGCCACCAGTGAGCCCCCGGGGGAAGGAGAGACCCAGTACTTC.

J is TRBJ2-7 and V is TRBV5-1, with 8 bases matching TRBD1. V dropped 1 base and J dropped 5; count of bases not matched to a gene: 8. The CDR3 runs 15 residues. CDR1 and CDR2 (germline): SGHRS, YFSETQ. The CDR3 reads CASSLWGTGRNEQYF. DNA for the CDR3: TGCGCCAGCAGCTTGTGGGGGACAGGCAGGAACGAGCAGTACTTC.

CDR3 sequence (DNA): TGTGCCACCAGTATACAGACAGATCGGACTGAAGCTTTCTTT. It specifies CATSIQTDRTEAFF. The rearrangement joins TRBV15 to TRBJ1-1; possible D gene TRBD1, 5 bases. This CDR3 contains 14 residues. Germline V gene sequence: CDR1 LNHNV, CDR2 YYDKDF (reference sequence). Trimming pared 6 bases from V and 5 bases from J, leaving 16 bases between.

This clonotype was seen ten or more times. The CDR3 sequence: CASSPTSRSEAFF. CDR3 nucleotide sequence: TGCGCCAGCAGCCCCACCTCCAGATCTGAAGCTTTCTTT. This chain joins TRBV4-1 and TRBJ1-1, with D unclear. Germline values: CDR1 MGHRA, CDR2 YSYEKL. Trimming shortened V by 4 bases and J by 6 bases, and 12 bases separated the two germline ends. This CDR3 comprises 13 residues.

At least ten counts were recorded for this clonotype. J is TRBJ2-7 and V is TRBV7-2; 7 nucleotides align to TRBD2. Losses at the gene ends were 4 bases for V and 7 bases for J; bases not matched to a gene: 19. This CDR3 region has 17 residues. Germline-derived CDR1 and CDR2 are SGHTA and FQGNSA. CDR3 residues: CASSYRGQAGISGEQYF. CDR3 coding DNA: TGTGCCAGCAGCTACCGGGGTCAAGCGGGGATATCTGGGGAGCAGTACTTC.

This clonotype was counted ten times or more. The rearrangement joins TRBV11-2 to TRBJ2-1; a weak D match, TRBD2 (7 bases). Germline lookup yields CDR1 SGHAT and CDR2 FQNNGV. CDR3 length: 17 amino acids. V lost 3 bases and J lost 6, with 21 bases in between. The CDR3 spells CASSLRILGGGVNEQFF. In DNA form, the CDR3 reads TGTGCCAGCAGCTTGAGGATTTTGGGGGGGGGCGTCAATGAGCAGTTCTTC.

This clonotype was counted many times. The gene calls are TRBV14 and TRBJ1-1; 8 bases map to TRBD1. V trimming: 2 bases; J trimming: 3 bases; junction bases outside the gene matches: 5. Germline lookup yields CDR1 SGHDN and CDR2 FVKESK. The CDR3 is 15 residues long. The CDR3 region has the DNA TGTGCCAGCAGCCAATCCGGACAGGGTTACACTGAAGCTTTCTTT. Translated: CASSQSGQGYTEAFF.

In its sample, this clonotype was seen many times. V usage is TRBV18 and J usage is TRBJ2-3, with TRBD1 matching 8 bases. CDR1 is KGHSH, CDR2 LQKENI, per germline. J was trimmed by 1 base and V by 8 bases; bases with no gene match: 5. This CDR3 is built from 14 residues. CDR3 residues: CASSRTGRTDTQYF. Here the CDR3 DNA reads TGTGCCAGCAGTAGGACAGGGCGCACAGATACGCAGTATTTT.

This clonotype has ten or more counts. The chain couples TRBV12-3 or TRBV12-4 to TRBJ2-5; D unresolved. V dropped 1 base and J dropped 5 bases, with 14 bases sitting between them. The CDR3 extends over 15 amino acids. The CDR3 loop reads CASSLEVKGVETQYF. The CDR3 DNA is TGTGCCAGCAGTTTAGAAGTTAAAGGCGTGGAGACCCAGTACTTC.

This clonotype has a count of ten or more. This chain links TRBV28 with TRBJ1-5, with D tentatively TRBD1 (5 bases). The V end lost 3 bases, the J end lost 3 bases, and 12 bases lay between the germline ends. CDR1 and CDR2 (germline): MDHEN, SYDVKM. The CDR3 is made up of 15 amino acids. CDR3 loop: CASSLTGTVNQPQHF. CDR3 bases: TGTGCCAGCAGTTTGACCGGGACGGTCAATCAGCCCCAGCATTTT. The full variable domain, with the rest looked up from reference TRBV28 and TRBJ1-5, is DVKVTQSSRYLVKRTGEKVFLECVQDMDHENMFWYRQDPGLGLRLIYFSYDVKMKEKGDIPEGYSVSREKKERFSLILESASTNQTSMYLCASSLTGTVNQPQHFGDGTRLSIL.

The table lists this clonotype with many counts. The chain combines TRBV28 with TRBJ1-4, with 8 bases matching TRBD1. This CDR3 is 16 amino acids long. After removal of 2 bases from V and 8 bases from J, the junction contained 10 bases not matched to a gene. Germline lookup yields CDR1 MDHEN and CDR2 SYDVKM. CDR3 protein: CASSLVYRGNMEKLFF. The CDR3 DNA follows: TGTGCCAGCAGTTTAGTCTACAGGGGGAATATGGAAAAACTGTTTTTT.

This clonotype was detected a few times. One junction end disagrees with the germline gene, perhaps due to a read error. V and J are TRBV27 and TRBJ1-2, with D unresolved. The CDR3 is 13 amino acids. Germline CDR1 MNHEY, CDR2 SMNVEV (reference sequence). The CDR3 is CASNLVGSYGYTF. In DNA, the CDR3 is TGTGCCAGCAATTTAGTGGGGTCCTATGGCTACACCTTC.

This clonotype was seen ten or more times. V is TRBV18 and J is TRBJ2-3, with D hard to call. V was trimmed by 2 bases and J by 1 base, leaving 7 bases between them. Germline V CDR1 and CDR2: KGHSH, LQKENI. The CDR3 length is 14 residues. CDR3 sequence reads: CASSPTFGTDTQYF. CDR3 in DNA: TGTGCCAGCTCACCAACTTTTGGCACAGATACGCAGTATTTT.

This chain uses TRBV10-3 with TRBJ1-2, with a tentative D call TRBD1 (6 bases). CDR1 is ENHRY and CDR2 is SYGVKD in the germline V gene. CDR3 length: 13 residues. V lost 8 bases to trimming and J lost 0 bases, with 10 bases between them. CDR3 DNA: TGTGCCATCCAGAGGGGGGCTAACTATGGCTACACCTTC. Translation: CAIQRGANYGYTF.

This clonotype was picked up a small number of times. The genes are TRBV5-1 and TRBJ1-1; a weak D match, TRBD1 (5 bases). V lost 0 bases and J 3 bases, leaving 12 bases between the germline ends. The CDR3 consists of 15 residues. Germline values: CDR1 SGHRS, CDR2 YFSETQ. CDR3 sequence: CASSLGRVEYTEAFF. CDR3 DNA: TGCGCCAGCAGCTTGGGCAGGGTGGAGTACACTGAAGCTTTCTTT. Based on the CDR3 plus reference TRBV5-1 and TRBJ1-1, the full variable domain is KAGVTQTPRYLIKTRGQQVTLSCSPISGHRSVSWYQQTPGQGLQFLFEYFSETQRNKGNFPGRFSGRQFSNSRSEMNVSTLELGDSALYLCASSLGRVEYTEAFFGQGTRLTVV.

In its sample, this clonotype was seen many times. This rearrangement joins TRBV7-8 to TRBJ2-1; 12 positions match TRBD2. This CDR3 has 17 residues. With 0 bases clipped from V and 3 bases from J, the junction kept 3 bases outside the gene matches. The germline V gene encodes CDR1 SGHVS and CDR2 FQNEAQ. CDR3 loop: CASSLALAGGIYNEQFF. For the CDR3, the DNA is TGTGCCAGCAGCTTAGCCCTAGCGGGGGGGATCTACAATGAGCAGTTCTTC. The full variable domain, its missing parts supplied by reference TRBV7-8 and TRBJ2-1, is GAGVSQSPRYKVAKRGQDVALRCDPISGHVSLFWYQQALGQGPEFLTYFQNEAQLDKSGLPSDRFFAERPEGSVSTLKIQRTQQEDSAVYLCASSLALAGGIYNEQFFGPGTRLTVL.

Here the CDR3 reads CSRQGAYEQYF. Here the CDR3 DNA reads TGCAGTCGACAGGGGGCCTACGAGCAGTACTTC. The chain couples TRBV20-1 to TRBJ2-7; 9 bases map to TRBD1. The V and J ends lost 8 bases and 2 bases, in that order; junction bases with no gene match: 1. The CDR3 consists of 11 residues. Looked up from germline, CDR1 is DFQATT and CDR2 is SNEGSKA (reference sequence).

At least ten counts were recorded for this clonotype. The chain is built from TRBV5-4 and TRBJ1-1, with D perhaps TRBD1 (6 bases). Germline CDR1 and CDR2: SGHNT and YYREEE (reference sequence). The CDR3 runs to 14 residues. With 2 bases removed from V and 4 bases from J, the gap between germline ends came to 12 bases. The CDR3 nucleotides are TGTGCCAGCAGCTTTTTCGCGACAGGCACTGAAGCTTTCTTT. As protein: CASSFFATGTEAFF.

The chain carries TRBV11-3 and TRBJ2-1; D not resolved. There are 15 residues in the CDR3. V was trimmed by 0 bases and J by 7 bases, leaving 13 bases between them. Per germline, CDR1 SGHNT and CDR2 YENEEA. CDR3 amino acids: CASSLDQATWNEQFF. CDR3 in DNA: TGTGCCAGCAGCTTAGATCAAGCAACTTGGAATGAGCAGTTCTTC.

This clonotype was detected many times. CDR3 sequence: CAWMGPSNTGELFF. In DNA, the CDR3 is TGTGCCTGGATGGGGCCCTCCAACACCGGGGAGCTGTTTTTT. J is TRBJ2-2 and V is TRBV30; the D gene is possibly TRBD1 (5 bases). The CDR3 totals 14 residues. Germline V lookup: CDR1 GTSNPN, CDR2 SVGIG (reference sequence). V lost 4 bases and J 2 bases, leaving 11 bases between the germline ends.

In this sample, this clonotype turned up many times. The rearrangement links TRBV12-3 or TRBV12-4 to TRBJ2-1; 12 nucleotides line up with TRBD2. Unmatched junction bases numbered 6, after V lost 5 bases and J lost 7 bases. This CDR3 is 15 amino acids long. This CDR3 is CASSPTSGGLNEQFF. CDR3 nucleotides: TGTGCCAGCAGTCCTACTAGCGGGGGGCTTAATGAGCAGTTCTTC.